A few counts support the clone carrying this TCR beta chain. Antigen specificity is unknown. These data are taken from a study of human T cells and chemical hapten exposure. As for the study in general: Doses of diphenylcyclopropenone went to the patients' scalps weekly throughout the approximately 22-week study. General study results and limits: There was a positive correlation between PT1 expanded TCR counts and patch test score.

As for time point: patch test 1, 2 weeks after DPC sensitization. Specified treatment: therapeutic diphenylcyclopropenone sensitization with weekly scalp DPC. RNA extraction used unfractionated whole blood as the source of total RNA. The CDR3 spans 16 residues. Germline V lookup: CDR1 MDHEN, CDR2 SYDVKM. V lost 6 bases and J 1 base, leaving 18 bases between the germline ends. Using its own MiXCR run on the RACE reads, TCRdb lists one record per CDR3 protein. The sample has about 35,000 distinct CDR3 sequences; 5.5% to 8% are singletons. This TCR was recovered from a woman under 40 with alopecia areata. Some clones in this sample may be carry-over from other donors' samples. This chain connects TRBV28 to TRBJ1-1; perhaps TRBD1 as D (6 bases). The material sequenced was whole blood, taken in connection with sensitization to the hapten diphenylcyclopropenone (DPC). Here the CDR3 DNA reads TGTGCCAGCAGCCTCCTTCCGGGACAACCGAACACTGAAGCTTTCTTT. Protein product: CASSLLPGQPNTEAFF.